This T cell receptor (beta chain) was identified during a study of T cells in localized non-small cell lung cancer (dated by TCRdb to about 2020). Context from the whole study: T cell repertoires of 200 to 300 early-stage NSCLC patients were analyzed, with tumors being compared against uninvolved tumor-adjacent lungs. NSCLC patients had a mean age of around 70 years, and fewer than 150 were male and 85 to 110 female. The cohort consisted of a few hundred treatment-naive NSCLC patients whose localized lung tumors had been resected. Here is what the overall study found, with its caveats: Because of the exploratory design, TCR variables were selected using unadjusted p-values without false-discovery rate correction. Longer overall survival was associated with higher blood T cell density, whereas shorter survival was associated with higher adjacent-lung clonality. Multi-region tumor sequencing was not performed, so intratumor heterogeneity could not be excluded. Uninvolved tumor-adjacent lung showed the highest T cell clonality, higher than tumor, which suggests more focused antigenic responses in the adjacent lung. Of the top 100 tumor clones, a median of roughly 53 were detected in paired uninvolved adjacent lung; roughly 29 were also among that lung's top 100.

Counted from cysteine to phenylalanine, this CDR3 has 19 amino acids. CDR3 DNA only is kept here, 57 bases in frame from base 1. V drops 5 bases and J drops 0 bases, leaving 28 bases in between. The germline V gene encodes CDR1 SQVTM and CDR2 ANQGSEA. At diagnosis, tumor, uninvolved tumor-adjacent lung and peripheral blood were collected and then preserved as a mix of FFPE and fresh-frozen material. For TCR repertoire profiling, blood samples were analyzed in the form of peripheral blood mononuclear cells. TCR beta CDR3 regions were sequenced from DNA using the immunoSEQ Assay. The authors' pipeline ran thus. T cell density was computed as TCR beta template counts normalized to usable DNA estimated by amplifying housekeeping genes. Richness was estimated using the preseqR package, with extrapolation to 400,000 templates for PBMC samples and to 120,000 templates for tissue samples. Clonality was calculated as one minus Pielou's evenness. Differential abundance testing on productive amino-acid clonotypes, with a minimum total count of 5 and an alpha of 0.1, was used to identify tissue-enriched TCRs. Repertoire overlap between compartments was quantified with the Jaccard Index and Morisita Overlap Index. GLIPH clustered TCR beta CDR3s with public tetramer-defined viral CDR3s; viral motifs required at least three viral sequences plus V-gene enrichment. TCRdb's version of the immuneACCESS table is confined to in-frame rearrangements and falls short of the full clone set. An unresolved V gene accounts for under half of the shortfall where checked; the remainder is of unknown origin. Clone size and V and J calls were adopted from that table, with D and trimming inferred from the DNA. The sample table records about 35,000 clones; approximately 89% of these occur just once. The ten top clones hold about 12% of the sample.

As concerns this clone: Its binding antigen is unknown. No clone much larger than this one lies a single base away; base qualities are absent.

The sequence links TRBV29-1 to TRBJ2-5; there is no confident call for the D gene. The TCR comes from an older female donor with stage II lung adenocarcinoma. The starting material was peripheral blood mononuclear cells, obtained before any cancer treatment. The nucleotide sequence reads as follows: TGCAGCGTTCAGGCCCCGCCCGACAAAATCCGACCGTACCAAGAGACCCAGTACTTC. Its product reads: CSVQAPPDKIRPYQETQYF.